A selection of T cell receptor beta chains follows, all from one sample in a study of blood T cell repertoires in COVID-19. The method was immunoSEQ multiplex PCR; TCRdb's version includes in-frame clones alone and lacks a portion of them. The sample has 180,000 or so clones, about 76% seen once. Sequenced: peripheral blood. These receptors were taken from a woman aged 45 to 65 with active or convalescent COVID-19. Both conserved end residues are part of each CDR3. Fields, in order: clone size, CDR3 length, D gene, V gene, J gene, CDR3 protein, CDR3 DNA. The D gene is left open where the match is weak. Clone size is stated in some rows and not others, as once, few, many or a class when expanded.

size: many
length: 15
D: TRBD1
V: TRBV30
J: TRBJ1-1
CDR3: CAWSAPLRQGRRAFF
DNA: TGTGCCTGGAGTGCCCCCTTACGACAGGGCAGGAGAGCTTTCTTT

size: once
length: 13
D: .
V: TRBV6-5
J: TRBJ1-6
CDR3: CASSYRGSSPLHF
DNA: TGTGCCAGCAGTTACAGGGGAAGTTCACCCCTCCACTTT

size: few
length: 15
D: TRBD2
V: TRBV7-9
J: TRBJ2-7
CDR3: CASSLELATLSEQYF
DNA: TGTGCCAGCAGCTTGGAACTAGCGACTCTCTCCGAGCAGTACTTC

size: .
length: 14
D: TRBD1
V: TRBV2
J: TRBJ1-4
CDR3: CASSRDRGYEKLFF
DNA: TGTGCCAGCTCCCGGGACAGGGGATACGAAAAACTGTTTTTT

size: .
length: 12
D: TRBD1
V: TRBV24-1
J: TRBJ2-7
CDR3: CAPGTGDYEQYF
DNA: TGTGCACCCGGGACAGGGGACTACGAGCAGTACTTC

size: .
length: 14
D: TRBD2
V: TRBV23-1
J: TRBJ2-7
CDR3: CASSQGTSGSEQYF
DNA: TGCGCCAGCAGTCAAGGGACTAGCGGGAGCGAGCAGTACTTC

size: .
length: 16
D: TRBD2
V: TRBV7-3
J: TRBJ2-1
CDR3: CASSRLAGGQYNEQFF
DNA: TGTGCCAGCAGCCGACTAGCGGGAGGTCAGTACAATGAGCAGTTCTTC

size: .
length: 15
D: .
V: TRBV28
J: TRBJ1-3
CDR3: CASSMPGYYGNTIYF
DNA: TGTGCCAGCAGCATGCCGGGATACTACGGAAACACCATATATTTT

size: .
length: 16
D: .
V: TRBV15
J: TRBJ2-3
CDR3: CATSRGGGATSGTQYF
DNA: TGTGCCACCAGCAGAGGAGGCGGGGCTACCTCCGGTACGCAGTATTTT

size: once
length: 12
D: TRBD1
V: TRBV25-1
J: TRBJ1-2
CDR3: CASWNRGLGYTF
DNA: TGTGCCAGCTGGAACAGGGGGCTTGGCTACACCTTC

size: .
length: 15
D: .
V: TRBV6-2/TRBV6-3
J: TRBJ2-6
CDR3: CASSQPTGGANVLTF
DNA: TGTGCCAGCAGTCAACCGACAGGAGGGGCCAACGTCCTGACTTTC

size: few
length: 15
D: TRBD2
V: TRBV13
J: TRBJ2-3
CDR3: CASSPTSGRADTQYF
DNA: TGTGCCAGCAGCCCCACCAGCGGGAGGGCGGATACGCAGTATTTT

size: .
length: 13
D: .
V: TRBV18
J: TRBJ1-1
CDR3: CASSPSMNTEAFF
DNA: TGTGCCAGCTCACCTTCCATGAACACTGAAGCTTTCTTT

size: .
length: 15
D: .
V: TRBV5-1
J: TRBJ2-7
CDR3: CASQYPPGVMYEQYF
DNA: TGCGCCAGCCAATACCCACCAGGGGTAATGTACGAGCAGTACTTC

size: .
length: 15
D: TRBD1
V: TRBV6-5
J: TRBJ2-5
CDR3: CASSYRDRGQETQYF
DNA: TGTGCCAGCAGTTACCGGGACAGGGGGCAAGAGACCCAGTACTTC

size: .
length: 13
D: .
V: TRBV10-3
J: TRBJ2-1
CDR3: CAIKGEGVLEQFF
DNA: TGTGCCATCAAGGGGGAGGGGGTCCTGGAGCAGTTCTTC

size: .
length: 12
D: .
V: TRBV12-3/TRBV12-4
J: TRBJ2-7
CDR3: CASSFSGYEQYF
DNA: TGTGCCAGCAGTTTTTCAGGGTACGAGCAGTACTTC

size: .
length: 15
D: TRBD1
V: TRBV28
J: TRBJ2-3
CDR3: CASSPGTGESDTQYF
DNA: TGTGCCAGCAGTCCCGGGACAGGGGAGTCAGATACGCAGTATTTT

size: few
length: 16
D: .
V: TRBV19
J: TRBJ1-4
CDR3: CASSISLYGDNEKLFF
DNA: TGTGCCAGTAGTATATCGCTTTACGGAGATAATGAAAAACTGTTTTTT

size: few
length: 13
D: .
V: TRBV10-2
J: TRBJ2-5
CDR3: CASRSGGQETQYF
DNA: TGCGCCAGCAGGTCCGGGGGACAAGAGACCCAGTACTTC

size: .
length: 15
D: TRBD1
V: TRBV5-1
J: TRBJ1-2
CDR3: CASTPETGGGRGYTF
DNA: TGCGCCAGCACCCCTGAGACAGGGGGCGGGCGCGGCTACACCTTC

size: .
length: 11
D: .
V: TRBV20-1
J: TRBJ2-5
CDR3: CSAGGGETQYF
DNA: TGCAGTGCTGGGGGAGGTGAGACCCAGTACTTC

size: .
length: 12
D: .
V: TRBV18
J: TRBJ2-1
CDR3: CASSPQRDEQFF
DNA: TGTGCCAGCTCACCACAAAGAGATGAGCAGTTCTTC

size: .
length: 17
D: .
V: TRBV6-2/TRBV6-3
J: TRBJ1-2
CDR3: CASSSAARGLLNYGYTF
DNA: TGTGCCAGCAGCTCCGCCGCCAGGGGCCTCCTTAACTATGGCTACACCTTC

size: .
length: 12
D: .
V: TRBV6-6
J: TRBJ1-2
CDR3: CASTQGNYGYTF
DNA: TGTGCCAGCACCCAGGGGAACTATGGCTACACTTTC

size: .
length: 13
D: .
V: TRBV13
J: TRBJ1-3
CDR3: CASSLGRGNTIYF
DNA: TGTGCCAGCAGCTTAGGGAGGGGAAACACCATATATTTT

size: .
length: 16
D: .
V: TRBV7-9
J: TRBJ2-7
CDR3: CASSSTRGTVLYEQYF
DNA: TGTGCCAGCAGCTCTACCCGCGGGACAGTCCTCTACGAGCAGTACTTC

size: once
length: 16
D: TRBD1
V: TRBV7-2
J: TRBJ2-1
CDR3: CASSRQGVRTYNEQFF
DNA: TGTGCCAGCAGTCGACAGGGGGTTAGGACCTACAATGAGCAGTTCTTC

size: few
length: 16
D: TRBD2
V: TRBV7-2
J: TRBJ2-3
CDR3: CASSLAPSGGTDTQYF
DNA: TGTGCCAGCAGCTTAGCGCCTAGCGGGGGCACAGATACGCAGTATTTT

size: .
length: 16
D: TRBD1
V: TRBV7-3
J: TRBJ2-3
CDR3: CASSPQGAHKSDTQYF
DNA: TGTGCCAGCAGCCCACAGGGGGCGCATAAGTCAGATACGCAGTATTTT